The TCR beta chain described here comes from a study of T cells in Graves' hyperthyroidism and ophthalmopathy. This clonotype was counted only a few times. RNA transcripts yielded amplified TCR beta CDR3 regions. HTBI primers were employed in a first-round RT-PCR of the TCR CDR3. TCRdb re-called the multiplex PCR reads with MiXCR, one entry per CDR3 protein. The sample carries some 270,000 distinct CDR3 sequences, roughly 13% recorded once. Germline CDR1 and CDR2: SGDLS and YYNGEE. The CDR3 sequence is 13 residues long. V lost 1 base to trimming and J lost 6 bases, with 8 bases between them. V and J are TRBV9 and TRBJ2-1, with D hard to call. The sequence came from a woman in her forties with Graves' hyperthyroidism. Sequenced: blood. As DNA, the CDR3 is TGTGCCAGCAGCGTAAGTCTCTCCAATGAGCAGTTCTTC. Encoded protein: CASSVSLSNEQFF.